This T cell receptor beta chain was identified during a study of glioma-infiltrating T cells after dendritic cell vaccination. This CDR3 has 16 amino acids. Germline V gene data show CDR1 as SGHRS and CDR2 as YFSETQ. Repertoires were generated with immunoSEQ multiplex PCR, while TCRdb's copy carries only in-frame clones and drops some. The sample lists just under 85,000 clones, 80% to 90% occurring once. The source was blood, collected before dendritic cell vaccination. The receptor comes from a human donor with glioblastoma. The chain combines TRBV5-1 with TRBJ2-5, with D perhaps TRBD1 (6 bases). The J call may be incorrect, as the DNA end agrees better with TRBJ2-7. CDR3 sequence: CASSISPRDISYEQYF. CDR3 in DNA: TGCGCCAGCAGCATTTCGCCCCGGGACATCTCCTACGAGCAGTACTTC.